This T cell receptor (beta chain) appears in the sequencing data of a study of T cell changes during pregnancy in multiple sclerosis. The assay was immunoSEQ multiplex PCR, and TCRdb's table has in-frame clones only and misses some. The data contain about 54,000 clones, around 92% of them singletons. Germline CDR1 MNHEY, CDR2 SMNVEV (reference sequence). Trimming shortened V by 4 bases and J by 1 base, and 16 bases separated the two germline ends. There are 16 residues in the CDR3. Sequenced here: peripheral blood, sampled after pregnancy. This clonotype was sampled from a female donor in good health, enrolled as a control in a pregnancy study. The gene calls are TRBV27 and TRBJ1-1, with a possible D match to TRBD1 (6 bases). The CDR3 DNA sequence: TGTGCCAGCAGTTCCGGGGCAGGGGCCGGGAACACTGAAGCTTTCTTT. This codes for CASSSGAGAGNTEAFF.